The T cell receptor (beta chain) described here comes from a study of T-cell memory formation after mild COVID-19. Study background: The study found TCR clusters largely donor specific. Study-level results: Later expanders leaned CD4+, whereas day 15 to 85 contracting clones were balanced CD4/CD8. Certain responding clones were present in pre-infection memory, suggesting participation of cross-reactive memory.

Libraries for TCRalpha and TCRbeta carried sample barcodes and unique molecular identifiers via 5'RACE. TCRdb itself ran the 5' RACE reads through MiXCR, one entry per CDR3 protein. The sample records about 290,000 distinct CDR3 sequences, about 15% being singletons. This clonotype has just a few counts. Its antigen remains unidentified. This CDR3 contains 16 residues. V was cut by 6 bases and J by 5 bases, with 26 bases left in between. Looked up from germline, CDR1 is DFQATT and CDR2 is SNEGSKA (reference sequence). The chain uses TRBV20-1 and TRBJ2-7, with D perhaps TRBD2 (7 bases). The sequenced material came from PBMCs or a T cell subset sorted from them (not recorded which). The clonotype comes from a young man who had mild COVID-19 (a few samples of this study predate the infection). Cell type and time point are not known. Here the CDR3 reads CSASYSSAQGGDEQYF. CDR3 bases: TGCAGTGCCTCGTATAGTAGTGCACAGGGAGGGGACGAGCAGTACTTC.